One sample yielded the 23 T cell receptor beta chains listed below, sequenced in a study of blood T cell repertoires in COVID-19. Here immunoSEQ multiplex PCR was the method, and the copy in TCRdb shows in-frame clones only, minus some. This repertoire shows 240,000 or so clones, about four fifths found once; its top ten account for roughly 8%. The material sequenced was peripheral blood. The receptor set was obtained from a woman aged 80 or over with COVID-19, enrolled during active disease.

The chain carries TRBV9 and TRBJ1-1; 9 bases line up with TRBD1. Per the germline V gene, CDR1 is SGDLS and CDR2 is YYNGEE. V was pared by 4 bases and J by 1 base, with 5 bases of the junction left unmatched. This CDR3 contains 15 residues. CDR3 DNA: TGTGCCAGCAGCTTGGGACAGGGAAGGAACACTGAAGCTTTCTTT. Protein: CASSLGQGRNTEAFF.

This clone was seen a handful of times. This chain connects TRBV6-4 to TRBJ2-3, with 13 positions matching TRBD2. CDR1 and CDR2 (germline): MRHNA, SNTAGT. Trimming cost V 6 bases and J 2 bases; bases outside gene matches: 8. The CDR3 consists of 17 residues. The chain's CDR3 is CASRPGLAGTFTDTQYF. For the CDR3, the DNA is TGTGCCAGCAGGCCGGGACTAGCGGGGACCTTCACAGATACGCAGTATTTT.

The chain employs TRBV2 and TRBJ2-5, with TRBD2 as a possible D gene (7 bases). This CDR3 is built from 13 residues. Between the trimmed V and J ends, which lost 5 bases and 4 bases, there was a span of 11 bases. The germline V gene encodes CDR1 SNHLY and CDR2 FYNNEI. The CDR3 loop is CASSFRGGETQYF. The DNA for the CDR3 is TGTGCCAGCAGTTTTAGGGGGGGAGAGACCCAGTACTTC.

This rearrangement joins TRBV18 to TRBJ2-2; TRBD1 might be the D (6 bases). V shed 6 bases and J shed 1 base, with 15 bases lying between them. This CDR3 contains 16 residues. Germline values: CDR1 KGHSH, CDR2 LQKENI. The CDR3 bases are TGTGCCAGCTCTCCTTCAGGGGCTGTGAACACCGGGGAGCTGTTTTTT. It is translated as CASSPSGAVNTGELFF.

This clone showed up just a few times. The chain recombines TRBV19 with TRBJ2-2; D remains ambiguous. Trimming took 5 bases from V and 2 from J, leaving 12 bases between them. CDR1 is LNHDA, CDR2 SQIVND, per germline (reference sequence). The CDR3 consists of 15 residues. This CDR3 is CASSPLGHNTGELFF. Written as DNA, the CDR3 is TGTGCCAGTAGTCCCTTGGGCCATAACACCGGGGAGCTGTTTTTT.

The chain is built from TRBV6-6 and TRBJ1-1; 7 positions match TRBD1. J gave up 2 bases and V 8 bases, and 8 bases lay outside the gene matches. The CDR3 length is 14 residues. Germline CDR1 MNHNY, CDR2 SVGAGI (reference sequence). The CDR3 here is CASREGQLNTEAFF. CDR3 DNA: TGTGCCAGCCGGGAGGGACAGCTTAACACTGAAGCTTTCTTT.

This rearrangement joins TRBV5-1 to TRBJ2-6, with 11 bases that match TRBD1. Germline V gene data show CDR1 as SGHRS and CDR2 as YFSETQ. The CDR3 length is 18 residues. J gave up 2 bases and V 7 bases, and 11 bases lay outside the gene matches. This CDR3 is CASGSRTGGGTGANVLTF. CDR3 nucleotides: TGCGCCAGCGGCAGTAGGACAGGGGGCGGTACTGGGGCCAACGTCCTGACTTTC.

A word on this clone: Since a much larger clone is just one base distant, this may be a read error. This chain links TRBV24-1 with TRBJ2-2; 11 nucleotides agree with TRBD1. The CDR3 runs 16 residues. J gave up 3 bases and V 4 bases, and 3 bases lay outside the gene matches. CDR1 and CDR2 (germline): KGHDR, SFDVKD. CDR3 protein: CATSDPGQGDTGELFF. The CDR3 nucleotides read TGTGCCACCAGTGACCCGGGACAGGGGGACACCGGGGAGCTGTTTTTT.

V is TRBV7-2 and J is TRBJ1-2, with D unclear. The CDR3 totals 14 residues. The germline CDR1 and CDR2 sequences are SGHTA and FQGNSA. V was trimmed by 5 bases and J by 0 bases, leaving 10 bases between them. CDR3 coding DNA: TGTGCCAGCAGCCGCGGGCAGACTAACTATGGCTACACCTTC. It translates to CASSRGQTNYGYTF. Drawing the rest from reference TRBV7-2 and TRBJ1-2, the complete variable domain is GAGVSQSPSNKVTEKGKDVELRCDPISGHTALYWYRQSLGQGLEFLIYFQGNSAPDKSGLPSDRFSAERTGGSVSTLTIQRTQQEDSAVYLCASSRGQTNYGYTFGSGTRLTVV.

The CDR3 DNA reads as TGTGCCAGCAGTCCGACGACAGACTCCTACGAGCAGTACTTC. This translates into CASSPTTDSYEQYF. The rearrangement uses TRBV27 and TRBJ2-7; D perhaps matches TRBD1 (5 bases). This CDR3 is built from 14 residues. The V end was cut by 5 bases, the J end by 0 bases, with 11 bases between. Germline assignment: CDR1 MNHEY and CDR2 SMNVEV (reference sequence).

The CDR3 nucleotides are TGTGCCAGCAGGGTAGCGGGGGTCTACGAGCAGTACTTC. Amino acid sequence: CASRVAGVYEQYF. J is TRBJ2-7 and V is TRBV7-2; 9 bases line up with TRBD2. V lost 6 bases and J lost 3; bases outside the gene matches: 3. The CDR3 spans 13 residues. The germline CDR1 and CDR2 sequences are SGHTA and FQGNSA.

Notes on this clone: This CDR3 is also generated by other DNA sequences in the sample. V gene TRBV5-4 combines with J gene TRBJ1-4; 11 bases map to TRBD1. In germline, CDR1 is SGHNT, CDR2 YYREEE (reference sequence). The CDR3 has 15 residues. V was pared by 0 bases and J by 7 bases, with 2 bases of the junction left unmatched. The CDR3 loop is CASSLGGTGGEKLFF. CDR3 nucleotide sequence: TGTGCCAGCAGCTTGGGGGGGACAGGGGGTGAAAAACTGTTTTTT.

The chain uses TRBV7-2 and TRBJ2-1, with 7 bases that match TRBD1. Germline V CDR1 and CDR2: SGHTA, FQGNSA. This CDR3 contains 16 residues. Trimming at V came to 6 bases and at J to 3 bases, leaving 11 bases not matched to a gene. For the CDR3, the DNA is TGTGCCAGCAGGTCCCCGGGACAGAACAACTACAATGAGCAGTTCTTC. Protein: CASRSPGQNNYNEQFF.

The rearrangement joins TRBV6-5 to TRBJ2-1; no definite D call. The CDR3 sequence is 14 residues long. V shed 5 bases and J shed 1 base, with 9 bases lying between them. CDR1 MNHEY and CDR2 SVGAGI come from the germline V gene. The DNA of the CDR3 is TGTGCCAGCAGTACGTCCTATTCCTACAATGAGCAGTTCTTC. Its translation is CASSTSYSYNEQFF.

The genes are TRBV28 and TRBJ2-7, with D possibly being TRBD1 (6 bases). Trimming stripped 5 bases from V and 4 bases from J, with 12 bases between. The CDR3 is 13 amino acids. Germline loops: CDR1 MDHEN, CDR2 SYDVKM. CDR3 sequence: CASSPQGTYEQYF. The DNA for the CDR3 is TGTGCCAGCAGTCCTCAGGGGACGTACGAGCAGTACTTC.

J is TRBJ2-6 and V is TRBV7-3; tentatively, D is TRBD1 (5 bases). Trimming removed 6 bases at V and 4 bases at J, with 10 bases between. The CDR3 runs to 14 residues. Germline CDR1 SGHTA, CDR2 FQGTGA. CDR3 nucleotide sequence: TGTGCCAGCAGTCCTCAGGGAGGGGCCAACGTCCTGACTTTC. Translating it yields CASSPQGGANVLTF. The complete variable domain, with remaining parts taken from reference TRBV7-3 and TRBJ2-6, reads GAGVSQTPSNKVTEKGKYVELRCDPISGHTALYWYRQSLGQGPEFLIYFQGTGAADDSGLPNDRFFAVRPEGSVSTLKIQRTERGDSAVYLCASSPQGGANVLTFGAGSRLTVL.

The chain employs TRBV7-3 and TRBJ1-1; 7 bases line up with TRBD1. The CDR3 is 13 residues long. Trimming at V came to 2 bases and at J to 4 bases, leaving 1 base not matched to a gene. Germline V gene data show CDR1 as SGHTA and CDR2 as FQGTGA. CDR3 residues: CASSLQGVTEAFF. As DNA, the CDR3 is TGTGCCAGCAGCTTACAGGGGGTCACTGAAGCTTTCTTT.

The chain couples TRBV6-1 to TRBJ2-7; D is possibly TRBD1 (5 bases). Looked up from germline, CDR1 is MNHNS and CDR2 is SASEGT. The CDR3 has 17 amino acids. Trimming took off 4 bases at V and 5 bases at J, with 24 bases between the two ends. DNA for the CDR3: TGTGCCAGCAGTGGACCCTATCGGTGGGGCGCGACAGACGAGCAGTACTTC. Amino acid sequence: CASSGPYRWGATDEQYF.

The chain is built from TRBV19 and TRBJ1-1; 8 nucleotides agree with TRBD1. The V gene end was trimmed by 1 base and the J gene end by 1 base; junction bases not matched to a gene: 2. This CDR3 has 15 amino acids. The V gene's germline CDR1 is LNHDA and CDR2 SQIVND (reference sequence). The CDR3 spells CASSIGGTGNTEAFF. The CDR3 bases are TGTGCCAGTAGTATAGGCGGGACAGGGAACACTGAAGCTTTCTTT.

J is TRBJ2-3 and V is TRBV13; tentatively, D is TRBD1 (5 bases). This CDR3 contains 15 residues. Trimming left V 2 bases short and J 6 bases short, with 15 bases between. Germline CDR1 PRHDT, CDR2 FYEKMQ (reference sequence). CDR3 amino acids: CASSLQGPASDTQYF. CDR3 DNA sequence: TGTGCCAGCAGCTTACAGGGTCCTGCCTCCGATACGCAGTATTTT.

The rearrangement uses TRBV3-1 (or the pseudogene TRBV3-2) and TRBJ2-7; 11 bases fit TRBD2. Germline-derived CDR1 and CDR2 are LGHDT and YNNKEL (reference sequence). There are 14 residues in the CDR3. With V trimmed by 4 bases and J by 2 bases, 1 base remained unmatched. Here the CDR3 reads CASSLSGGAYEQYF. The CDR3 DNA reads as TGTGCCAGCAGCCTTAGCGGGGGGGCCTACGAGCAGTACTTC.

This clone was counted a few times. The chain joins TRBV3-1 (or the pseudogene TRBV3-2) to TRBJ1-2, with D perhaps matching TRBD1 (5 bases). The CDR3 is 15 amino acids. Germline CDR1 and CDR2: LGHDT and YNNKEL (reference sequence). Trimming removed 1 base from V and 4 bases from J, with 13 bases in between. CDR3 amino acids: CASSQGWGESYGYTF. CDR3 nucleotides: TGTGCCAGCAGCCAAGGATGGGGGGAGAGCTATGGCTACACCTTC.

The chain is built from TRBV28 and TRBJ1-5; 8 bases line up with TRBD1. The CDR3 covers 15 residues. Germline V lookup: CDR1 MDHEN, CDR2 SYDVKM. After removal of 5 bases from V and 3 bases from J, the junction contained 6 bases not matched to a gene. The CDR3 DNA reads TGTGCCAGCAGTGCGACAGGGGTGAACAATCAGCCCCAGCATTTT. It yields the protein CASSATGVNNQPQHF.